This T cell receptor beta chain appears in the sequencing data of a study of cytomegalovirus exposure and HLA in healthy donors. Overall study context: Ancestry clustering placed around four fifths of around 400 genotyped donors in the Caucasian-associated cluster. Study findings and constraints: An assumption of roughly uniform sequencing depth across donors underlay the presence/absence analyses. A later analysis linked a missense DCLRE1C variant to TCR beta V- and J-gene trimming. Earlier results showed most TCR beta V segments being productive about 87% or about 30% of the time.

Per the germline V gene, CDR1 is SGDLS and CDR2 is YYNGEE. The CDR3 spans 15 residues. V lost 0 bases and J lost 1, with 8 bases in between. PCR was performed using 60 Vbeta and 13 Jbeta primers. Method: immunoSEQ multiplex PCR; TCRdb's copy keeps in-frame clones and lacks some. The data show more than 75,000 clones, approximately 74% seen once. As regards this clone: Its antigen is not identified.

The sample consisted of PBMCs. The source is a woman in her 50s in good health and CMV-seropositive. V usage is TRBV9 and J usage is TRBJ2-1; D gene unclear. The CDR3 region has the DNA TGTGCCAGCAGCGTAGCGTTAGCTTCCTACAATGAGCAGTTCTTC. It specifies CASSVALASYNEQFF.